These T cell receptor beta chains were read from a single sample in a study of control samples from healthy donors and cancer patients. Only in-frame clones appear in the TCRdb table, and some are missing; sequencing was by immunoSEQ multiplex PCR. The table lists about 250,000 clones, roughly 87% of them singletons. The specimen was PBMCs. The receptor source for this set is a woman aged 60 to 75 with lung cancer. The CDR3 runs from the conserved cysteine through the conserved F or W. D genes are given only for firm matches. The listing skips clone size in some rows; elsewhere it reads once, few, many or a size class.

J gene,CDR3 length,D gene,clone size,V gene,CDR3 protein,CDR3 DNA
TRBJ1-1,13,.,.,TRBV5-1,CASSLVSDTEAFF,TGCGCCAGCAGCTTGGTTTCGGACACTGAAGCTTTCTTT
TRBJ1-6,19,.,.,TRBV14,CASSQVWGTPESYNSPLHF,TGTGCCAGCAGCCAAGTTTGGGGGACACCCGAATCCTATAATTCACCCCTCCACTTT
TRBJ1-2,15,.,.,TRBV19,CASSSFDSNNYGYTF,TGTGCCAGTAGTAGCTTCGACAGCAACAACTATGGCTACACCTTC
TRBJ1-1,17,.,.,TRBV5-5,CASSLRWARAVNTEAFF,TGTGCCAGCAGCCTCCGCTGGGCTAGGGCGGTGAACACTGAAGCTTTCTTT
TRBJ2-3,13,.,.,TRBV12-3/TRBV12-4,CASSLGPSDTQYF,TGTGCCAGCAGTTTGGGTCCTTCGGATACGCAGTATTTT
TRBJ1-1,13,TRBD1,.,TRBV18,CASSPTGETEAFF,TGTGCCAGCTCACCTACAGGGGAGACTGAAGCTTTCTTT
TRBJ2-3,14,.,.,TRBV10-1,CASSESSPTNTQYF,TGCGCCAGCAGTGAGTCCAGCCCCACGAATACGCAGTATTTT
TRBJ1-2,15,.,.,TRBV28,CASSFRTTSLGGYTF,TGTGCCAGCAGTTTTAGAACAACCTCTCTCGGCGGCTACACCTTC
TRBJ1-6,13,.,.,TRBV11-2,CASSLESHSPLHF,TGTGCCAGCAGCTTAGAGAGCCATTCACCCCTCCACTTT
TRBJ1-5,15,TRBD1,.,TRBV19,CASSSQGAGNQPQHF,TGTGCCAGTAGTTCTCAGGGGGCGGGCAATCAGCCCCAGCATTTT
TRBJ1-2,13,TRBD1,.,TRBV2,CASSIRQGDGYTF,TGTGCCAGCAGTATACGACAGGGGGATGGCTACACCTTC
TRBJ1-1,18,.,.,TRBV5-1,CASSPRIQGRGMNTEAFF,TGCGCCAGCAGCCCCCGAATCCAGGGGCGGGGGATGAACACTGAAGCTTTCTTT
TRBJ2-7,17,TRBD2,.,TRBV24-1,CATSDSTTSGSAHEQYF,TGTGCCACCAGTGATTCCACTACTAGCGGGAGTGCCCACGAGCAGTACTTC
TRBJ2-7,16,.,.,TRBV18,CASSPLPAGASGEQYF,TGTGCCAGCTCACCCTTACCGGCAGGGGCCTCTGGGGAGCAGTACTTC
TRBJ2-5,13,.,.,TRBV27,CASSSRFQETQYF,TGTGCCAGCAGCTCCAGATTCCAAGAGACCCAGTACTTC
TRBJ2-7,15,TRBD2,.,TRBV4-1,CASSQSTSGVREQYF,TGCGCCAGCAGCCAATCGACTAGCGGGGTTCGCGAGCAGTACTTC
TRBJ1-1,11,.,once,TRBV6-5,CASSYGAEAFF,TGTGCCAGCAGTTACGGGGCTGAAGCTTTCTTT
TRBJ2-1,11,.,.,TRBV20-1,CSESSGHEQFF,TGCAGTGAGTCAAGCGGACATGAGCAGTTCTTC
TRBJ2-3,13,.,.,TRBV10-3,CAISEDSTDTQYF,TGTGCCATCAGTGAGGACAGCACAGATACGCAGTATTTT
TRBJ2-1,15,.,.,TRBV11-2,CASSLERTVNNEQFF,TGTGCCAGCAGCTTAGAACGGACGGTAAACAATGAGCAGTTCTTC
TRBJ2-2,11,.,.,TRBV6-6,CASSYPGELFF,TGTGCCAGCAGTTACCCCGGGGAGCTGTTTTTT
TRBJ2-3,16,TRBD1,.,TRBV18,CASSPPQGARTDTQYF,TGTGCCAGCTCACCACCCCAGGGGGCGCGGACAGATACGCAGTATTTT
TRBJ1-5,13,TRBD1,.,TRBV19,CASSIDRVPPQHF,TGTGCCAGTAGTATCGACAGGGTTCCGCCCCAGCATTTT
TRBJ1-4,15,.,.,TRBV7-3,CASSDDGAPTEKLFF,TGTGCCAGCAGCGATGATGGGGCCCCCACGGAAAAACTGTTTTTT
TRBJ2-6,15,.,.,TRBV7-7,CASSPGGSGANVLTF,TGTGCCAGCAGCCCAGGGGGGTCTGGGGCCAACGTCCTGACTTTC
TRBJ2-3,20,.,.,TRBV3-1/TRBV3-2,CASSQVGGSWRGDRPDTQYF,TGTGCCAGCAGCCAAGTCGGTGGGTCTTGGCGGGGCGACAGACCAGATACGCAGTATTTT
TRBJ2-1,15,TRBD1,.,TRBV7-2,CASSSQTGDLDEQFF,TGTGCCAGCAGCTCCCAGACAGGGGATCTCGATGAGCAGTTCTTC
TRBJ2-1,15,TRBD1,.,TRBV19,CASSIRDSLQGEQFF,TGTGCCAGTAGTATCCGGGACAGCCTCCAGGGTGAGCAGTTCTTC
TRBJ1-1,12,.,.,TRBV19,CASSFRTAEAFF,TGTGCCAGTAGTTTTCGGACAGCTGAAGCTTTCTTT
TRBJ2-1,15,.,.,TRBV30,CAWRDDWIAYNEQFF,TGTGCCTGGAGGGACGACTGGATAGCCTACAATGAGCAGTTCTTC
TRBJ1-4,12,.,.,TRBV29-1,CSVGRANEKLFF,TGCAGCGTGGGCCGGGCTAATGAAAAACTGTTTTTT
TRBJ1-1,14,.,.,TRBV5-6,CASSFIAEPAEAFF,TGTGCCAGCAGCTTTATTGCCGAACCCGCTGAAGCTTTCTTT
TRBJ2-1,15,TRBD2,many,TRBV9,CASSTRLAGYNEQFF,TGTGCCAGCAGCACCCGACTAGCGGGGTACAATGAGCAGTTCTTC
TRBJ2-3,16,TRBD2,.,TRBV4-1,CASPTFTSGDTDTQYF,TGCGCCAGCCCCACCTTTACTAGCGGGGATACAGATACGCAGTATTTT
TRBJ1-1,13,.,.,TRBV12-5,CASGLDGFTEAFF,TGTGCTAGTGGTTTGGACGGATTCACTGAAGCTTTCTTT
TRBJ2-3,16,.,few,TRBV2,CASTLARSPSTDTQYF,TGTGCCAGCACATTAGCCCGCTCTCCTAGCACAGATACGCAGTATTTT
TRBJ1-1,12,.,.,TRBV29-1,CSAVVVDTEAFF,TGCAGCGCAGTGGTTGTAGACACTGAAGCTTTCTTT
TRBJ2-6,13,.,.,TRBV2,CASSKSGANVLTF,TGTGCCAGTAGTAAGTCCGGGGCCAACGTCCTGACTTTC
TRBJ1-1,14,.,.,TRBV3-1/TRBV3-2,CASSQKQGNTEAFF,TGTGCCAGCAGCCAAAAGCAGGGAAACACTGAAGCTTTCTTT
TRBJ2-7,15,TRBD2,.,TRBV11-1,CASSLAPSGSNEQYF,TGTGCCAGCAGCTTAGCCCCTAGCGGGAGCAACGAGCAGTACTTC